Shown below are 30 T cell receptor beta chains from a single sample sequenced in a study of shared clonotypes between healthy human individuals. This table comes from immunoSEQ multiplex PCR, and its TCRdb copy is limited to in-frame clones, with some not included. This table has 1,500,000 or so clones, roughly 95% appearing once. Sample: naive CD4+ T cells sorted from blood. Subset given: CD45RA+ positively selected. Receptors were obtained from a man aged 25-45 years in good health.

J is TRBJ1-4 and V is TRBV7-8; D uncertain. Deletions cut 5 bases from V and 0 bases from J, with 13 bases between. The germline V gene has CDR1 SGHVS and CDR2 FQNEAQ. The CDR3 contains 16 residues. The CDR3 DNA sequence: TGTGCCAGCAGCCCTAGGACCGCCGCAACTAATGAAAAACTGTTTTTT. It codes for CASSPRTAATNEKLFF. Looking up the rest from reference TRBV7-8 and TRBJ1-4 gives the full variable domain: GAGVSQSPRYKVAKRGQDVALRCDPISGHVSLFWYQQALGQGPEFLTYFQNEAQLDKSGLPSDRFFAERPEGSVSTLKIQRTQQEDSAVYLCASSPRTAATNEKLFFGSGTQLSVL.

The V call is TRBV4-3, the J call TRBJ2-1; D is perhaps TRBD1 or TRBD2 (5 bases each). This CDR3 has 14 amino acids. The V gene lost 4 bases and the J gene lost 8 bases, with 15 bases spanning the gap. In germline, CDR1 is LGHNA, CDR2 YSLEER. The CDR3: CASSRMGVSYEQFF. The CDR3 nucleotides read TGCGCCAGCAGCCGCATGGGGGTGTCTTATGAGCAGTTCTTC.

The rearrangement uses TRBV5-5 and TRBJ2-6, with D perhaps given as TRBD1 or TRBD2 (5 bases each). V was shortened by 4 bases and J by 4 bases, with 18 bases between the two germline ends. The CDR3 extends over 17 amino acids. Looked up from germline, CDR1 is SGHKS and CDR2 is YYEKEE (reference sequence). This CDR3 reads CASSPEAGRGGANVLTF. CDR3 DNA sequence: TGTGCCAGCAGCCCCGAGGCAGGGCGCGGGGGGGCCAACGTCCTGACTTTC.

The V gene is TRBV4-1, the J gene TRBJ2-2, with D possibly TRBD2 on 6 matching bases. Germline loops: CDR1 MGHRA, CDR2 YSYEKL. The CDR3 has 16 amino acids. Trimming stripped 1 base from V and 3 bases from J, with 12 bases between. CDR3 in DNA: TGCGCCAGCAGCCAAGGTCCGGGGGTCTACACCGGGGAGCTGTTTTTT. The encoded protein is CASSQGPGVYTGELFF.

This chain uses TRBV10-3 with TRBJ2-7, with D perhaps assigned TRBD1 or TRBD2 (5 bases each). Trimming shortened V by 10 bases and J by 1 base, and 14 bases separated the two germline ends. The germline CDR1 and CDR2 sequences are ENHRY and SYGVKD. The CDR3 is 13 residues long. The CDR3 region has the DNA TGTGCCACCTCTCCAGGGAGATCCTACGAGCAGTACTTC. As protein: CATSPGRSYEQYF.

This chain joins TRBV5-8 and TRBJ1-3; TRBD1 might be the D (5 bases). Trimming removed 4 bases at V and 4 bases at J, with 12 bases between. The CDR3 runs to 14 residues. The germline V gene encodes CDR1 SGHTS and CDR2 YDEGEE. CDR3 DNA sequence: TGTGCCAGCAGCACGGGACTAGGAGGAAACACCATATATTTT. Amino acids: CASSTGLGGNTIYF.

This clone occurred once. The V gene is TRBV9, the J gene TRBJ2-3, with TRBD2 matching 7 bases. V shed 3 bases, J shed 2 bases, and the junction held 9 bases outside the gene matches. This CDR3 spans 16 amino acids. The germline gives CDR1 SGDLS, CDR2 YYNGEE. CDR3 bases: TGTGCCAGCAGCGAGACTAGCACGTTTTTCACAGATACGCAGTATTTT. Translated: CASSETSTFFTDTQYF.

This chain connects TRBV7-3 to TRBJ2-1; unclear D gene. Germline loops: CDR1 SGHTA, CDR2 FQGTGA. The CDR3 extends over 18 amino acids. Trimming took off 1 base at V and 0 bases at J, with 16 bases between the two ends. The DNA for the CDR3 is TGTGCCAGCAGCTTAAGTGGCGGTCGATCGAGCTCCTACAATGAGCAGTTCTTC. Translating it yields CASSLSGGRSSSYNEQFF.

This chain uses TRBV28 with TRBJ2-7; TRBD2 might be the D (7 bases). V was pared by 0 bases and J by 2 bases, with 17 bases between. CDR1 MDHEN and CDR2 SYDVKM come from the germline V gene. The CDR3 totals 17 residues. CDR3 in amino acids: CASSLWGGETGTYEQYF. The CDR3 DNA reads TGTGCCAGCAGTTTATGGGGAGGGGAAACAGGGACCTACGAGCAGTACTTC.

The chain couples TRBV7-3 to TRBJ2-1; D is unclear. Germline CDR1 SGHTA, CDR2 FQGTGA. V was trimmed by 4 bases and J by 1 base, leaving 11 bases between them. The CDR3 has 15 amino acids. DNA of the CDR3: TGTGCCAGCAGCTCCGAACTGGGGTCCTACAATGAGCAGTTCTTC. Encoded protein: CASSSELGSYNEQFF. Looking up the rest from reference TRBV7-3 and TRBJ2-1 gives the full variable domain: GAGVSQTPSNKVTEKGKYVELRCDPISGHTALYWYRQSLGQGPEFLIYFQGTGAADDSGLPNDRFFAVRPEGSVSTLKIQRTERGDSAVYLCASSSELGSYNEQFFGPGTRLTVL.

This sequence joins TRBV30 and TRBJ2-1, with 7 bases aligning to TRBD1. Trimming removed 0 bases from V and 6 bases from J; junction bases left unmatched: 11. The CDR3 is made up of 16 amino acids. The V gene's germline CDR1 is GTSNPN and CDR2 SVGIG (reference sequence). CDR3 coding DNA: TGTGCCTGGAGTGTAATGCAGGGGGTGGCATCCAATGAGCAGTTCTTC. It is translated as CAWSVMQGVASNEQFF.

The gene calls are TRBV11-3 and TRBJ2-1, with TRBD1 matching over 8 bases. With V trimmed by 3 bases and J by 4 bases, 5 bases remained unmatched. CDR3 size: 15 residues. Germline CDR1 reads SGHNT; CDR2 reads YENEEA. The CDR3: CASSFEQGAYNEQFF. CDR3 nucleotide sequence: TGTGCCAGCAGCTTCGAGCAGGGGGCTTACAATGAGCAGTTCTTC.

A single count supports this clone. The chain joins TRBV5-1 to TRBJ2-3; D not certain. The V gene's germline CDR1 is SGHRS and CDR2 YFSETQ. V was cut by 0 bases and J by 6 bases, with 8 bases left in between. CDR3 size: 13 residues. This CDR3 reads CASSLDSWDTQYF. DNA for the CDR3: TGCGCCAGCAGCTTGGACAGCTGGGATACGCAGTATTTT.

The rearrangement joins TRBV5-1 to TRBJ2-3, with a tentative D call TRBD2 (6 bases). The CDR3 is made up of 13 amino acids. V was clipped by 5 bases and J by 4 bases, with 11 bases between them. Germline values: CDR1 SGHRS, CDR2 YFSETQ. The CDR3 loop reads CASRVGGSDTQYF. The CDR3 DNA reads as TGCGCCAGCAGGGTGGGAGGATCAGATACGCAGTATTTT.

This chain connects TRBV9 to TRBJ2-1; 8 nucleotides line up with TRBD2. Unmatched junction bases numbered 2, after V lost 0 bases and J lost 3 bases. The CDR3 runs to 15 residues. CDR1 and CDR2 (germline): SGDLS, YYNGEE. The CDR3 DNA sequence: TGTGCCAGCAGCGTAGCACTAGCGGACTACAATGAGCAGTTCTTC. It is translated as CASSVALADYNEQFF.

The J gene is TRBJ2-1, the V gene TRBV6-5; 8 nucleotides line up with TRBD1. V shed 2 bases, J shed 4 bases, and the junction held 4 bases outside the gene matches. Looked up from germline, CDR1 is MNHEY and CDR2 is SVGAGI. The CDR3 has 15 residues. This CDR3 is CASSYLGQGYNEQFF. In nucleotides, the CDR3 is TGTGCCAGCAGTTACCTAGGACAGGGTTACAATGAGCAGTTCTTC.

The rearrangement joins TRBV11-2 to TRBJ2-2; D ambiguous. CDR1 is SGHAT, CDR2 FQNNGV, per germline. This CDR3 contains 13 residues. The V gene lost 5 bases and the J gene lost 0 bases, with 4 bases spanning the gap. CDR3 in DNA: TGTGCCAGCAGCACACCGAACACCGGGGAGCTGTTTTTT. Its translation: CASSTPNTGELFF. Full variable domain (rest looked up from reference TRBV11-2 and TRBJ2-2): EAGVAQSPRYKIIEKRQSVAFWCNPISGHATLYWYQQILGQGPKLLIQFQNNGVVDDSQLPKDRFSAERLKGVDSTLKIQPAKLEDSAVYLCASSTPNTGELFFGEGSRLTVL.

The chain carries TRBV5-1 and TRBJ2-5, with a weak D call TRBD1 (7 bases). With 2 bases removed from V and 4 bases from J, the gap between germline ends came to 18 bases. CDR3 length equals 16 residues. Germline-derived CDR1 and CDR2 are SGHRS and YFSETQ. CDR3 region: CASSFPPGGRRETQYF. The CDR3 DNA is TGCGCCAGCAGCTTTCCCCCAGGGGGGAGGCGAGAGACCCAGTACTTC. Combining the CDR3 with reference TRBV5-1 and TRBJ2-5 gives the whole variable domain KAGVTQTPRYLIKTRGQQVTLSCSPISGHRSVSWYQQTPGQGLQFLFEYFSETQRNKGNFPGRFSGRQFSNSRSEMNVSTLELGDSALYLCASSFPPGGRRETQYFGPGTRLLVL.

The chain carries TRBV9 and TRBJ2-5; 7 nucleotides align to TRBD1. CDR3 length: 16 amino acids. V lost 3 bases, J lost 5 bases, and 13 bases stayed unmatched. Germline CDR1 and CDR2: SGDLS and YYNGEE. CDR3 coding DNA: TGTGCCAGCAGCGGCCGCGACAGGGTTTGGGGGGAGACCCAGTACTTC. Amino acid sequence: CASSGRDRVWGETQYF.

V usage is TRBV11-2 and J usage is TRBJ2-7; D possibly uses TRBD1 or TRBD2 (6 bases each). V was cut by 2 bases and J by 4 bases, with 18 bases left in between. The CDR3 has 16 amino acids. Germline V gene data show CDR1 as SGHAT and CDR2 as FQNNGV. The CDR3 is CASSLSGGTTQYEQYF. The DNA for the CDR3 is TGTGCCAGCAGCTTATCCGGCGGGACAACCCAATACGAGCAGTACTTC.

This clone was recorded only once. This sequence joins TRBV7-9 and TRBJ1-5, with TRBD1 matching over 8 bases. The CDR3 runs 15 residues. V shed 4 bases, J shed 8 bases, and the junction held 10 bases outside the gene matches. Germline loops: CDR1 SEHNR, CDR2 FQNEAQ (reference sequence). CDR3 protein: CASSSDRVKVEPQHF. The CDR3 region has the DNA TGTGCCAGCAGCTCGGACAGGGTTAAGGTTGAGCCCCAGCATTTT.

The CDR3, as DNA: TGTGCCAGCAGCTTAGGTAACAGGCCCAATCAGCCCCAGCATTTT. It translates to CASSLGNRPNQPQHF. The rearrangement joins TRBV11-2 to TRBJ1-5; tentatively, D is TRBD1 (5 bases). The germline V gene encodes CDR1 SGHAT and CDR2 FQNNGV. V lost 1 base and J lost 3, with 10 bases in between. The CDR3 spans 15 residues.

The chain combines TRBV19 with TRBJ1-5; 7 positions agree with TRBD1. V was clipped by 3 bases and J by 2 bases; unmatched bases: 7. The CDR3 sequence is 16 residues long. The germline gives CDR1 LNHDA, CDR2 SQIVND (reference sequence). The CDR3 is CASSMPRQGGNQPQHF. In DNA form, the CDR3 reads TGTGCCAGTAGTATGCCCCGACAGGGAGGCAATCAGCCCCAGCATTTT. The full variable domain, in which reference TRBV19 and TRBJ1-5 provide the parts outside the CDR3, is DGGITQSPKYLFRKEGQNVTLSCEQNLNHDAMYWYRQDPGQGLRLIYYSQIVNDFQKGDIAEGYSVSREKKESFPLTVTSAQKNPTAFYLCASSMPRQGGNQPQHFGDGTRLSIL.

On this clone: An end of the junction differs from the germline gene, which may be a read error. The J gene is TRBJ2-7, the V gene TRBV14; either TRBD1 or TRBD2 may supply D (5 bases each). Germline V gene data show CDR1 as SGHDN and CDR2 as FVKESK. The CDR3 runs to 14 residues. In DNA form, the CDR3 reads TGTGCCAGTAGCCAAGATTGGGCAGGGAGCGAGCAGTACTTC. This encodes CASSQDWAGSEQYF.

This CDR3 reads CSATGQIGDTQYF. The CDR3 nucleotides read TGCAGCGCGACAGGGCAAATAGGAGATACGCAGTATTTT. This sequence joins TRBV29-1 and TRBJ2-3; TRBD1 aligns across 7 bases. Germline values: CDR1 SQVTM, CDR2 ANQGSEA. There are 13 residues in the CDR3. Germline trimming cut 7 bases from V and 5 bases from J; bases unmatched to any gene: 9.

The chain carries TRBV2 and TRBJ2-2; D uncertain. Germline values: CDR1 SNHLY, CDR2 FYNNEI. V gave up 4 bases and J gave up 2 bases, with 2 bases separating them. There are 12 residues in the CDR3. The CDR3 DNA follows: TGTGCCAGCAGTGTTAACACCGGGGAGCTGTTTTTT. Amino acid sequence: CASSVNTGELFF.

The chain links TRBV15 to TRBJ2-2, with D possibly being TRBD1 (6 bases). Germline V gene data show CDR1 as LNHNV and CDR2 as YYDKDF (reference sequence). This CDR3 has 15 amino acids. Deletions cut 4 bases from V and 4 bases from J, with 13 bases between. CDR3 sequence: CATSKGQILTGELFF. The CDR3 DNA is TGTGCCACCAGCAAAGGACAGATCCTCACCGGGGAGCTGTTTTTT.

The CDR3 DNA is TGTGCCAGCAGCTCATTCGCTAGCGGGATCTCCTACGAGCAGTACTTC. Encoded protein: CASSSFASGISYEQYF. This chain links TRBV7-9 with TRBJ2-7; 9 nucleotides agree with TRBD2. V lost 4 bases to trimming and J lost 0 bases; unmatched junction nucleotides: 7. Germline V gene lookup returns CDR1 SEHNR and CDR2 FQNEAQ (reference sequence). The length of the CDR3 is 16 residues.

V is TRBV5-4 and J is TRBJ2-5; 8 nucleotides agree with TRBD2. V was pared by 0 bases and J by 1 base, with 2 bases of the junction left unmatched. Germline CDR1 reads SGHNT; CDR2 reads YYREEE (reference sequence). The CDR3 has 15 residues. CDR3: CASSLETSAQETQYF. The CDR3 coding sequence is TGTGCCAGCAGCTTGGAGACTAGCGCCCAAGAGACCCAGTACTTC.

DNA for the CDR3: TGTGCCAGCAGCTTGGCCGATGAGATTACGCAGTATTTT. Amino acids: CASSLADEITQYF. The chain joins TRBV5-4 to TRBJ2-3; D not resolved. Looked up from germline, CDR1 is SGHNT and CDR2 is YYREEE (reference sequence). V dropped 0 bases and J dropped 8 bases, with 10 bases sitting between them. The CDR3 covers 13 residues.